What follows are 28 T cell receptor beta chains derived from one specimen sequenced in a study of OX40 agonist ivuxolimab in advanced cancers. Library preparation employed the immunoSEQ multiplex PCR assay. Sourced from immuneACCESS, this table was stored by TCRdb with only in-frame sequences that have V and J called. A share of the clones is absent; for the studies checked, an unresolved V gene accounts for under half, and the remainder has no known explanation. The sample table records around 67,000 clones; approximately 88% of these occur just once. Of the sample, 6% to 9.5% falls within the top ten clones. Sequencing used CD4+ or CD8+ T cells sorted from blood, obtained in a trial of the OX40 agonist ivuxolimab. Every receptor here comes from an adult with an advanced solid tumor such as melanoma, head and neck, liver or kidney cancer.

The V and J genes are TRBV5-1 and TRBJ2-1, with D possibly being TRBD2 (6 bases). This CDR3 region has 16 residues. Per germline, CDR1 SGHRS and CDR2 YFSETQ. The ends were cut back, 0 bases at V and 4 bases at J, with 14 bases in the middle. The CDR3, as DNA: TGCGCCAGCAGCTTGGCGGGGGACCCCTCTTACAATGAGCAGTTCTTC. Its translation: CASSLAGDPSYNEQFF.

The chain uses TRBV5-5 and TRBJ1-6, with a possible D match to TRBD1 (5 bases). CDR3 length: 17 amino acids. V dropped 4 bases and J dropped 0 bases, with 14 bases sitting between them. From germline, CDR1 is SGHKS and CDR2 YYEKEE (reference sequence). DNA of the CDR3: TGTGCCAGCAGCCCGGGACTCCCGAGCTCCTATAATTCACCCCTCCACTTT. As protein: CASSPGLPSSYNSPLHF.

The chain couples TRBV12-5 to TRBJ2-1; D is ambiguous. The CDR3 is 12 residues long. V lost 6 bases, J lost 4 bases, and 7 bases lay in between. The V gene's germline CDR1 is LGHNT and CDR2 FRNRAP. CDR3 DNA: TGTGCTAGTGGCCAAAATTACAATGAGCAGTTCTTC. It translates to CASGQNYNEQFF.

This clone was seen once. This chain connects TRBV28 to TRBJ2-5; 7 nucleotides line up with TRBD2. From germline, CDR1 is MDHEN and CDR2 SYDVKM. The CDR3 totals 15 residues. Losses at the gene ends were 7 bases for V and 5 bases for J; bases not matched to a gene: 13. CDR3 bases: TGTGCCAGCACTAATAGAGGACTAGGAGGTGAGACCCAGTACTTC. It is translated as CASTNRGLGGETQYF.

The chain uses TRBV5-1 and TRBJ2-5; 8 bases are a match to TRBD1. CDR3 size: 15 residues. The junction had 6 bases not matched to a gene; V was cut back by 4 bases and J by 1 base. CDR1 is SGHRS and CDR2 is YFSETQ in the germline V gene. In DNA form, the CDR3 reads TGCGCCAGCAGCCCGAATACAGGGGGCCAAGAGACCCAGTACTTC. It yields the protein CASSPNTGGQETQYF.

The chain couples TRBV25-1 to TRBJ1-3, with unresolved D. V lost 10 bases and J 4 bases, leaving 11 bases between the germline ends. The length of the CDR3 is 12 residues. Germline V gives CDR1 MGHDK, CDR2 SYGVNS. In DNA, the CDR3 is TGTGCCACCTCTACCTCGGGAAACACCATATATTTT. Translated: CATSTSGNTIYF. The full variable domain, rest sourced from reference TRBV25-1 and TRBJ1-3, is EADIYQTPRYLVIGTGKKITLECSQTMGHDKMYWYQQDPGMELHLIHYSYGVNSTEKGDLSSESTVSRIRTEHFPLTLESARPSHTSQYLCATSTSGNTIYFGEGSWLTVV.

V is TRBV9 and J is TRBJ1-2; the D is unclear. CDR3 length equals 13 residues. Germline loops: CDR1 SGDLS, CDR2 YYNGEE. V shed 4 bases and J shed 3 bases, with 10 bases lying between them. Written as DNA, the CDR3 is TGTGCCAGCAGCATCCAAACGGACTATGGCTACACCTTC. This gives the protein CASSIQTDYGYTF.

This chain uses TRBV7-6 with TRBJ2-3; tentatively, D is TRBD1 or TRBD2 (5 bases each). The CDR3 contains 15 residues. The ends were cut back, 5 bases at V and 2 bases at J, with 14 bases in the middle. The germline gives CDR1 SGHVS, CDR2 FNYEAQ. The DNA for the CDR3 is TGTGCCAGCAGCCGTTGGGGGTCTGACACAGATACGCAGTATTTT. As protein: CASSRWGSDTDTQYF.

This chain uses TRBV5-1 with TRBJ2-3, with D possibly called TRBD1 or TRBD2 (6 bases each). Trimming removed 2 bases from V and 4 bases from J, with 11 bases in between. CDR3 length equals 14 residues. Germline V gives CDR1 SGHRS, CDR2 YFSETQ. The CDR3 sequence: CASSFGGSSDTQYF. DNA of the CDR3: TGCGCCAGCAGCTTCGGGGGCAGTTCAGATACGCAGTATTTT.

The CDR3 DNA follows: TGTGCCAGCAGCTTAGCGGCGAGCCTGGAGCAGTACTTC. Translating gives CASSLAASLEQYF. The genes are TRBV7-2 and TRBJ2-7; D uncertain. This CDR3 has 13 residues. V lost 0 bases and J 7 bases, leaving 10 bases between the germline ends. Germline V CDR1 and CDR2: SGHTA, FQGNSA.

This clone was detected a few times. This rearrangement joins TRBV18 to TRBJ1-5; 8 bases are shared with TRBD1. Germline V lookup: CDR1 KGHSH, CDR2 LQKENI. V shed 6 bases and J 3 bases; nucleotides not matched to a gene: 4. This CDR3 region has 14 residues. The CDR3 reads CASSRGQDNQPQHF. The CDR3 DNA reads as TGTGCCAGCTCTCGGGGACAGGACAATCAGCCCCAGCATTTT.

Only a few counts were recorded for this clone. The V call is TRBV7-9, the J call TRBJ1-1, with unresolved D. This CDR3 is built from 10 residues. Trimming shortened V by 3 bases and J by 6 bases, and 2 bases separated the two germline ends. Germline CDR1 SEHNR, CDR2 FQNEAQ (reference sequence). This CDR3 reads CASSFPEAFF. The CDR3 DNA reads TGTGCCAGCAGCTTCCCTGAAGCTTTCTTT.

The gene calls are TRBV7-2 and TRBJ1-1, with 7 bases that match TRBD1. Germline CDR1 and CDR2: SGHTA and FQGNSA. This CDR3 region has 14 residues. The trim removed 3 bases at V and 6 bases at J, leaving 7 bases unmatched. The CDR3 nucleotides read TGTGCCAGCAGCTTTTACAGGGGAGGGGCTGAAGCTTTCTTT. Residues: CASSFYRGGAEAFF. Supplemented by reference TRBV7-2 and TRBJ1-1, the full variable domain reads GAGVSQSPSNKVTEKGKDVELRCDPISGHTALYWYRQSLGQGLEFLIYFQGNSAPDKSGLPSDRFSAERTGGSVSTLTIQRTQQEDSAVYLCASSFYRGGAEAFFGQGTRLTVV.

The genes are TRBV6-1 and TRBJ2-7, with D tentatively TRBD1 (6 bases). Germline V CDR1 and CDR2: MNHNS, SASEGT. The CDR3 is made up of 13 amino acids. V was trimmed by 1 base and J by 2 bases, leaving 6 bases between them. CDR3 in amino acids: CASSEGQAYEQYF. DNA for the CDR3: TGTGCCAGCAGTGAAGGACAGGCCTACGAGCAGTACTTC.

The chain links TRBV10-2 to TRBJ2-7; a weak D match, TRBD1 (6 bases). The V end lost 4 bases, the J end lost 0 bases, and 13 bases lay between the germline ends. The CDR3 runs 15 residues. The germline V gene encodes CDR1 WSHSY and CDR2 SAAADI. DNA for the CDR3: TGCGCCAGCAGTGGCCGGGACATCGCCTCCTACGAGCAGTACTTC. It yields the protein CASSGRDIASYEQYF.

This rearrangement joins TRBV2 to TRBJ2-1, with D unclear. This CDR3 region has 15 residues. The V gene's germline CDR1 is SNHLY and CDR2 FYNNEI. The ends were cut back, 7 bases at V and 0 bases at J, with 13 bases in the middle. The CDR3 sequence: CASIRTDISYNEQFF. Here the CDR3 DNA reads TGTGCCAGCATAAGGACGGATATCTCCTACAATGAGCAGTTCTTC.

The rearrangement links TRBV2 to TRBJ2-5; D call uncertain. The DNA end favors TRBJ2-7, so the J call may be wrong. Germline loops: CDR1 SNHLY, CDR2 FYNNEI. CDR3 length: 12 residues. CDR3 region: CASKGGGYEQYF. DNA for the CDR3: TGTGCCAGCAAGGGTGGCGGCTACGAGCAGTACTTC.

The chain carries TRBV6-5 and TRBJ2-6; D call uncertain. The CDR3 extends over 16 amino acids. Germline V gene lookup returns CDR1 MNHEY and CDR2 SVGAGI. V lost 2 bases and J lost 4, with 12 bases in between. CDR3 residues: CASSYPMTTGANVLTF. The CDR3, as DNA: TGTGCCAGCAGTTACCCGATGACGACAGGGGCCAACGTCCTGACTTTC.

This clone was seen at least ten times. This rearrangement joins TRBV27 to TRBJ2-7, with TRBD1 matching 7 bases. The ends lost 4 bases at V and 7 bases at J; junction bases unmatched: 7. This CDR3 comprises 13 residues. Germline V gene data show CDR1 as MNHEY and CDR2 as SMNVEV (reference sequence). DNA for the CDR3: TGTGCCAGCAGTTCTCTAGGGGGCGGAGAGCAGTACTTC. This translates into CASSSLGGGEQYF.

V gene TRBV2 combines with J gene TRBJ2-4; no reliable D call. CDR1 is SNHLY and CDR2 is FYNNEI in the germline V gene. The V end was cut by 3 bases, the J end by 3 bases, with 15 bases between. The CDR3 is made up of 16 amino acids. The CDR3 sequence is CASSELVSWDKNIQYF. CDR3 coding DNA: TGTGCCAGCAGTGAGTTAGTCTCCTGGGACAAAAACATTCAGTACTTC. The entire variable domain, with the rest obtained from reference TRBV2 and TRBJ2-4, is as follows: EPEVTQTPSHQVTQMGQEVILRCVPISNHLYFYWYRQILGQKVEFLVSFYNNEISEKSEIFDDQFSVERPDGSNFTLKIRSTKLEDSAMYFCASSELVSWDKNIQYFGAGTRLSVL.

This rearrangement joins TRBV2 to TRBJ1-3; 8 positions match TRBD1. Trimming cost V 6 bases and J 0 bases; bases outside gene matches: 7. The CDR3 spans 16 residues. Germline V gives CDR1 SNHLY, CDR2 FYNNEI. The CDR3 here is CASRMQGASSGNTIYF. DNA of the CDR3: TGTGCCAGCAGAATGCAGGGGGCCTCCTCTGGAAACACCATATATTTT.

The chain employs TRBV30 and TRBJ2-3, with a possible D match to TRBD1 (5 bases). The CDR3 totals 15 residues. V gave up 1 base and J gave up 0 bases, with 11 bases separating them. The V gene's germline CDR1 is GTSNPN and CDR2 SVGIG (reference sequence). CDR3 DNA: TGTGCCTGGAGTGGGTCAGGGCGAAGCACAGATACGCAGTATTTT. Its translation: CAWSGSGRSTDTQYF.

This chain uses TRBV2 with TRBJ1-1; possible D gene TRBD1, 6 bases. Germline V CDR1 and CDR2: SNHLY, FYNNEI. The V and J ends lost 8 bases and 2 bases respectively, with 12 bases between them. The CDR3 runs to 13 residues. This CDR3 reads CASPTGLNTEAFF. The CDR3 DNA sequence: TGTGCCAGCCCGACAGGCCTTAACACTGAAGCTTTCTTT. The variable domain in full, with the rest retrieved from reference TRBV2 and TRBJ1-1, is EPEVTQTPSHQVTQMGQEVILRCVPISNHLYFYWYRQILGQKVEFLVSFYNNEISEKSEIFDDQFSVERPDGSNFTLKIRSTKLEDSAMYFCASPTGLNTEAFFGQGTRLTVV.

The V and J genes are TRBV5-1 and TRBJ2-3; TRBD2 matches at 12 bases. CDR1 and CDR2 from the germline V gene are SGHRS and YFSETQ. After removal of 0 bases from V and 0 bases from J, the junction contained 2 bases not matched to a gene. The CDR3 is made up of 17 amino acids. CDR3 nucleotides: TGCGCCAGCAGCTTGGGACTAGCGGGGGCTAGCACAGATACGCAGTATTTT. Translated, it gives CASSLGLAGASTDTQYF.

The count of this clone is one. The V call is TRBV5-4, the J call TRBJ2-1; D is unresolved. Germline V gives CDR1 SGHNT, CDR2 YYREEE (reference sequence). There are 15 residues in the CDR3. V gave up 1 base and J gave up 0 bases, with 8 bases separating them. DNA for the CDR3: TGTGCCAGCAGCTTGAAGCCGGACTCCTACAATGAGCAGTTCTTC. Translated: CASSLKPDSYNEQFF.

J is TRBJ1-2 and V is TRBV28; D remains ambiguous. The V end was cut by 7 bases, the J end by 0 bases, with 9 bases between. Germline CDR1 is MDHEN and CDR2 is SYDVKM. The CDR3 is 13 residues long. CDR3 DNA sequence: TGTGCCAGCACCCTGGGATCTAACTATGGCTACACCTTC. It is translated as CASTLGSNYGYTF.

The chain uses TRBV29-1 and TRBJ1-5; D uncertain. Germline V gives CDR1 SQVTM, CDR2 ANQGSEA. Trimming stripped 4 bases from V and 0 bases from J, with 4 bases between. The CDR3 contains 12 residues. The CDR3 loop reads CSVADSNQPQHF. In DNA, the CDR3 is TGCAGCGTTGCTGATAGCAATCAGCCCCAGCATTTT.

The rearrangement links TRBV6-5 to TRBJ2-7, with 9 bases aligning to TRBD1. V shed 6 bases, J shed 3 bases, and the junction held 6 bases outside the gene matches. CDR3 length: 14 amino acids. Germline lookup yields CDR1 MNHEY and CDR2 SVGAGI. This CDR3 reads CASRRTTGGYEQYF. CDR3 DNA: TGTGCCAGCAGGCGGACGACAGGGGGCTACGAGCAGTACTTC.